This record concerns one T cell receptor (beta chain) sequence. The antigen is undetermined. The template for TCR beta VDJ and CDR3 sequence profiling was genomic DNA. Via MiXCR, TCRdb re-called the reads, giving one row per CDR3 protein. The sample has more than 150,000 distinct CDR3 sequences, over 60% seen once; the top ten hold about 43%. These data originate in a study of CD8+CD57+ T cells in acquired aplastic anemia. Study context: Sorted CD4+ and CD8+ cell DNA averaged 3.2 ug.

Study findings and constraints: Patients and controls shared roughly 30 CD8+ CDR3 sequences, which appeared highly expressed in patients and within their immunodominant clones. For CD8+ Simpson's diversity, patients and controls showed no significant difference.

The source is a human donor with severe aplastic anemia or a healthy control (not recorded which). The sequenced sample was sorted CD4+, CD8+, or CD8+CD57+ T cells (not recorded which) from PBMCs.

The CDR3 bases are TGTGCCAGTAGTAAATTGACGGGAGGGGGCACATCCGATACGCAGTATTTT. Its protein product is CASSKLTGGGTSDTQYF. V and J are TRBV19 and TRBJ2-3; a possible D gene is TRBD2 (8 bases). Trimming took 4 bases from V and 6 from J, leaving 23 bases between them. The CDR3 has 17 amino acids. Germline V gene sequence: CDR1 LNHDA, CDR2 SQIVND (reference sequence).